The 18 T cell receptor beta chains below were found in one sample sequenced in a study of CD8+ T cells in alopecia areata. TCR sequencing used cDNA made by reverse transcription of extracted RNA. TCRdb keeps only in-frame clones here, not all; method: immunoSEQ multiplex PCR. Counted here are approximately 89,000 clones, roughly 47% occurring once; the ten biggest clones make up 5.5% to 6%. Sample: NKG2D-high CD8+ T cells sorted from blood. The receptors come from a human donor with alopecia areata.

This clone was detected only a few times. In DNA, the CDR3 is TGCAGCGTTGAATTATGGAGGGGGCTCCCGGAGCAGTACTTC. Encoded protein: CSVELWRGLPEQYF. The chain couples TRBV29-1 to TRBJ2-7, with D perhaps TRBD1 (7 bases). The CDR3 covers 14 residues. V was trimmed by 2 bases and J by 7 bases, leaving 18 bases between them. The germline gives CDR1 SQVTM, CDR2 ANQGSEA.

This chain joins TRBV9 and TRBJ2-3; a weak D match, TRBD1 (6 bases). CDR3 length: 17 residues. Looked up from germline, CDR1 is SGDLS and CDR2 is YYNGEE. Trimming pared 0 bases from V and 2 bases from J, leaving 16 bases between. The CDR3 is CASSVAGRGLLTDTQYF. As DNA, the CDR3 is TGTGCCAGCAGCGTAGCCGGCAGGGGCTTACTCACAGATACGCAGTATTTT.

The chain recombines TRBV29-1 with TRBJ2-1, with D possibly matching TRBD1 (6 bases). Germline CDR1 and CDR2: SQVTM and ANQGSEA. Trimming shortened V by 3 bases and J by 8 bases, and 20 bases separated the two germline ends. There are 15 residues in the CDR3. DNA of the CDR3: TGCAGCGTTGAGGGCAGGGGTGACGCTATTGATGAGCAGTTCTTC. Amino acids: CSVEGRGDAIDEQFF.

This clone was detected a few times. The chain couples TRBV21-1 to TRBJ2-7; the table's D gene call, TRBD2, was not cross checked with the DNA. TRBV21-1 is a known pseudogene. CDR3 length equals 19 residues. The CDR3 DNA follows: TGTGCCAGCATGGAGTCGTACCGGCCGAGACCCTCTGGAGGAAACGAGCAGTACTTC. Protein: CASMESYRPRPSGGNEQYF.

The chain couples TRBV28 to TRBJ2-1; D remains unclear. Between the trimmed V and J ends, which lost 1 base and 8 bases, there was a span of 9 bases. The CDR3 consists of 13 residues. From germline, CDR1 is MDHEN and CDR2 SYDVKM. CDR3: CASSLFPQDEQFF. DNA of the CDR3: TGTGCCAGCAGTTTATTTCCTCAAGATGAGCAGTTCTTC.

The chain joins TRBV7-9 to TRBJ2-7; D perhaps matches TRBD2 (5 bases). V lost 2 bases and J lost 0, with 11 bases in between. The CDR3 contains 15 residues. Germline CDR1 and CDR2: SEHNR and FQNEAQ (reference sequence). This chain's CDR3 is CASSLPRGSSYEQYF. DNA of the CDR3: TGTGCCAGCAGCTTACCAAGAGGGTCCTCCTACGAGCAGTACTTC.

The gene calls are TRBV2 and TRBJ2-7, with TRBD2 matching 10 bases. The trim removed 7 bases at V and 2 bases at J, leaving 2 bases unmatched. Germline CDR1 and CDR2: SNHLY and FYNNEI. CDR3 size: 13 residues. The CDR3 sequence is CASTGTSAYEQYF. The CDR3 DNA reads as TGTGCCAGCACTGGGACTAGCGCCTACGAGCAGTACTTC.

The J gene is TRBJ1-2, the V gene TRBV29-1, with 8 bases matching TRBD1. The CDR3 runs 14 residues. Germline CDR1 and CDR2: SQVTM and ANQGSEA. The trim removed 3 bases at V and 7 bases at J, leaving 10 bases unmatched. The CDR3 DNA follows: TGCAGCGTTGAGGACCTGGGACAGGAAAGTGGCTACACCTTC. Its translation: CSVEDLGQESGYTF.

V usage is TRBV29-1 and J usage is TRBJ2-7; 7 nucleotides align to TRBD2. The CDR3 length is 13 residues. Germline V gene lookup returns CDR1 SQVTM and CDR2 ANQGSEA. Unmatched junction bases numbered 9, after V lost 5 bases and J lost 5 bases. As DNA, the CDR3 is TGCAGCGTTTGGCAGGGAGGGAGCAACGAGCAGTACTTC. This encodes CSVWQGGSNEQYF.

The rearrangement links TRBV13 to TRBJ1-2, with D perhaps matching TRBD1 (6 bases). The CDR3 extends over 12 amino acids. V lost 0 bases and J lost 9, with 8 bases in between. Germline values: CDR1 PRHDT, CDR2 FYEKMQ (reference sequence). CDR3 bases: TGTGCCAGCAGCTTAGGCAGGGGAAGCTACACCTTC. It encodes CASSLGRGSYTF.

The chain combines TRBV11-2 with TRBJ2-7; D unresolved. Germline V lookup: CDR1 SGHAT, CDR2 FQNNGV. The CDR3 contains 15 residues. Trimming took off 1 base at V and 1 base at J, with 11 bases between the two ends. CDR3 sequence reads: CASSLGFGQSYEQYF. CDR3 bases: TGTGCCAGCAGCTTAGGATTTGGCCAGTCCTACGAGCAGTACTTC.

The chain carries TRBV30 and TRBJ2-7, with D perhaps matching TRBD1 (7 bases). V was trimmed by 4 bases and J by 7 bases, leaving 17 bases between them. The CDR3 is made up of 13 amino acids. Germline V lookup: CDR1 GTSNPN, CDR2 SVGIG (reference sequence). The chain's CDR3 is CAWISTGAGEQYF. DNA of the CDR3: TGTGCCTGGATCAGTACAGGGGCGGGGGAGCAGTACTTC. Full variable domain (rest looked up from reference TRBV30 and TRBJ2-7): SQTIHQWPATLVQPVGSPLSLECTVEGTSNPNLYWYRQAAGRGLQLLFYSVGIGQISSEVPQNLSASRPQDRQFILSSKKLLLSDSGFYLCAWISTGAGEQYFGPGTRLTVT.

This clone has just a few counts. V is TRBV4-1 and J is TRBJ2-1; no definite D call. The CDR3 loop spans 15 amino acids. The V gene's germline CDR1 is MGHRA and CDR2 YSYEKL. V was cut by 0 bases and J by 0 bases, with 6 bases left in between. The CDR3 is CASSQDPNSYNEQFF. In nucleotides, the CDR3 is TGCGCCAGCAGCCAAGATCCCAACTCCTACAATGAGCAGTTCTTC.

J is TRBJ2-1 and V is TRBV30; TRBD2 agrees at 8 bases. The CDR3 runs to 12 residues. The trim removed 2 bases at V and 7 bases at J, leaving 1 base unmatched. Per the germline V gene, CDR1 is GTSNPN and CDR2 is SVGIG (reference sequence). The CDR3 bases are TGTGCCTGGAGTCGGGGGGGGAATGAGCAGTTCTTC. It translates to CAWSRGGNEQFF.

The chain joins TRBV5-1 to TRBJ2-3; 12 bases agree with TRBD2. CDR3 length equals 19 residues. J was trimmed by 0 bases and V by 0 bases; bases with no gene match: 8. Germline V CDR1 and CDR2: SGHRS, YFSETQ. The CDR3 region has the DNA TGCGCCAGCAGCTTGGCCCAGCTAGCGGGGGGGCCGAGCACAGATACGCAGTATTTT. Translation gives CASSLAQLAGGPSTDTQYF.

The chain uses TRBV4-3 and TRBJ1-2; D unresolved. This CDR3 region has 15 residues. V gave up 1 base and J gave up 7 bases, with 16 bases separating them. Germline V lookup: CDR1 LGHNA, CDR2 YSLEER. As DNA, the CDR3 is TGCGCCAGCAGCCAAGGGGAACCCGTACCCTCTGGCTACACCTTC. Protein sequence: CASSQGEPVPSGYTF.

J is TRBJ2-5 and V is TRBV29-1, with D perhaps TRBD1 or TRBD2 (6 bases each). CDR3 length equals 17 residues. The germline gives CDR1 SQVTM, CDR2 ANQGSEA. V was pared by 6 bases and J by 4 bases, with 27 bases between. CDR3 region: CSVAGTPHGARGETQYF. In DNA form, the CDR3 reads TGCAGCGTGGCAGGGACACCCCACGGCGCGCGGGGAGAGACCCAGTACTTC.

The gene calls are TRBV29-1 and TRBJ1-1; tentative D call: TRBD1 (5 bases). CDR3 length: 10 amino acids. The germline V gene has CDR1 SQVTM and CDR2 ANQGSEA. V dropped 3 bases and J dropped 10 bases, with 9 bases sitting between them. The CDR3 DNA follows: TGCAGCGTTGAGGAAACAGGAGCTTTCTTT. It specifies CSVEETGAFF.